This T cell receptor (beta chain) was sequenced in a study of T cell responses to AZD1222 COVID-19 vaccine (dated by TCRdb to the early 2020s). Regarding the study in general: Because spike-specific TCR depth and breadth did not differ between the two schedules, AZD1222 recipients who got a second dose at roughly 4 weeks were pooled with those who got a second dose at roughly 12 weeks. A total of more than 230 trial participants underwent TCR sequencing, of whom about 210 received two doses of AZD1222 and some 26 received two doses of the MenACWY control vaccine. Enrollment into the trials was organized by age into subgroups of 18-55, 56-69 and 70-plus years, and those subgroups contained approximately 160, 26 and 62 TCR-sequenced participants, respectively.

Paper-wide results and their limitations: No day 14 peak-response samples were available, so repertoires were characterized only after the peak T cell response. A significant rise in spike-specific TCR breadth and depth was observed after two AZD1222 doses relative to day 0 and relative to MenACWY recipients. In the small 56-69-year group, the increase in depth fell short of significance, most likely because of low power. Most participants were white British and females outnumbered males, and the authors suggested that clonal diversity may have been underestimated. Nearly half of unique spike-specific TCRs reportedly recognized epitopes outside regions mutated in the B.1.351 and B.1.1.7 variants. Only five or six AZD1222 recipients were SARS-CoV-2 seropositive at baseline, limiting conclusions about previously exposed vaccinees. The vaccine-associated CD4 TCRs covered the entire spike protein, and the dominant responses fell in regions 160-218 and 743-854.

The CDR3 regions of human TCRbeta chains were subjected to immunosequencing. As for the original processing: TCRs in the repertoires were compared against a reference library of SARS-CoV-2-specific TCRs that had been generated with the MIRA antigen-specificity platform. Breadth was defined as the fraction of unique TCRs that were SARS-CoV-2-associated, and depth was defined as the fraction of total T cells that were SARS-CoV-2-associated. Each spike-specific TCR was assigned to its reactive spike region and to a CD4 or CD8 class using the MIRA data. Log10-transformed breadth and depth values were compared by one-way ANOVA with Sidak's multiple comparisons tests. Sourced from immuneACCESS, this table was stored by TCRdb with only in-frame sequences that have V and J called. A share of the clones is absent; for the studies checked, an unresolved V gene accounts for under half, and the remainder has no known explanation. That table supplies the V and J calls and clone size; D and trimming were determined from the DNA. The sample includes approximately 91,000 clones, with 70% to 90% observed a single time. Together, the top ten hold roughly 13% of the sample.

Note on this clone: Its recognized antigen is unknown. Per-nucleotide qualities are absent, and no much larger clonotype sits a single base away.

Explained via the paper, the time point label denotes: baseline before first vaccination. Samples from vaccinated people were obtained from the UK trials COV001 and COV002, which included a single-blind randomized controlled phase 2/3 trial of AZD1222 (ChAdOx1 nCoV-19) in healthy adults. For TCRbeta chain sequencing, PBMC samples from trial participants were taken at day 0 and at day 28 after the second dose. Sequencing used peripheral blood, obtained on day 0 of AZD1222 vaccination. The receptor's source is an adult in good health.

The CDR3 reads CASSLDRGLNSPLHF. The nucleotides are TGTGCCAGCAGCTTAGACAGGGGCCTGAATTCACCCCTCCACTTT. The sequence is built from TRBV11-2 and TRBJ1-6; TRBD1 is possibly the D segment (6 matching bases). The V end loses 0 bases and the J end loses 7 bases, and a stretch of 10 bases separates them. The CDR3 sequence holds 15 residues, the cysteine and phenylalanine included. Only the CDR3 portion is preserved as DNA: 45 bases, with reading frame beginning at the first base. Sequences SGHAT (CDR1) and FQNNGV (CDR2) are obtained from the germline V gene.